This T cell receptor (beta chain) was found in a study of cytomegalovirus exposure and HLA in healthy donors. Amplification used 60 Vbeta primers and 13 Jbeta primers. Profiling relied on immunoSEQ multiplex PCR, and the TCRdb table lists in-frame clones only, not all of them. The data show approximately 140,000 clones, around 78% seen once. To note about this clone: The antigen remains undetermined.

The CDR3 consists of 18 residues. Trimming cost V 1 base and J 4 bases, with 17 bases left between them. The germline V gene has CDR1 WSHSY and CDR2 SAAADI. Study-wide results and caveats: Cytomegalovirus status was reportedly diagnosed by the classifier with high specificity and sensitivity.

The clonotype was recovered from a male donor in good health and CMV-seronegative. Sequences were obtained from PBMCs. The V and J genes are TRBV10-2 and TRBJ2-6; tentatively, D is TRBD2 (6 bases). The CDR3 here is CASSEFGGTTVGANVLTF. For the CDR3, the DNA is TGCGCCAGCAGTGAGTTTGGCGGGACCACCGTCGGGGCCAACGTCCTGACTTTC.